This TCR beta chain was captured in a study of naive and memory T cell subsets. Study results and limitations: In CD4 and CD8 cells, diversity dropped from naive through EMRA.

An equimolar mix of two oligonucleotides served as the beta constant-region primer for TRBC1 and TRBC2. Nested alpha and beta constant-region primers with the SP2 primer drove four PCR rounds on ligated cDNA. Via MiXCR, TCRdb re-called the UMI-ligation and nested PCR reads, giving one row per CDR3 protein. The data hold around 110,000 distinct CDR3 sequences, with roughly 32% observed a single time. Germline assignment: CDR1 SGHDN and CDR2 FVKESK. This CDR3 spans 14 amino acids. V lost 0 bases to trimming and J lost 6 bases, with 10 bases between them. This clonotype was counted between two and nine times. Its antigen is as yet unknown.

Sequencing used central memory CD4+ T cells from blood. The receptor's source is a human donor in good health. The gene calls are TRBV14 and TRBJ2-3; D perhaps matches TRBD2 (5 bases). CDR3 protein: CASSQDLGLDTQYF. CDR3 in DNA: TGTGCCAGCAGCCAAGATCTAGGACTTGATACGCAGTATTTT.